These 25 T cell receptor beta chains were all obtained from the same sample, sequenced in a study of cytomegalovirus exposure and HLA in healthy donors. Vbeta (60) and Jbeta (13) primers were used in the PCR. Profiling relied on immunoSEQ multiplex PCR, and the TCRdb table lists in-frame clones only, not all of them. The sample carries approximately 180,000 clones, 81% recorded once. Specimen: PBMCs. The receptors originated from a young man in good health and CMV-seronegative.

Only a few counts were recorded for this clone. The V call is TRBV6-5, the J call TRBJ2-1; D is perhaps TRBD2 (6 bases). This CDR3 is built from 14 residues. The V and J ends lost 6 bases and 8 bases respectively, with 17 bases between them. Looked up from germline, CDR1 is MNHEY and CDR2 is SVGAGI. CDR3 sequence (DNA): TGTGCCAGCAGGGGGAGACTAGAATCGGATGAGCAGTTCTTC. Amino acids: CASRGRLESDEQFF.

The genes are TRBV2 and TRBJ2-7; D gene uncertain. V was pared by 7 bases and J by 6 bases, with 16 bases between. The CDR3 totals 13 residues. Germline V gene lookup returns CDR1 SNHLY and CDR2 FYNNEI. The CDR3 coding sequence is TGTGCCAGCACCCCGGTCCTCAACGGCGAGCAGTACTTC. Protein: CASTPVLNGEQYF. Filled out from reference TRBV2 and TRBJ2-7, the complete variable domain reads EPEVTQTPSHQVTQMGQEVILRCVPISNHLYFYWYRQILGQKVEFLVSFYNNEISEKSEIFDDQFSVERPDGSNFTLKIRSTKLEDSAMYFCASTPVLNGEQYFGPGTRLTVT.

The chain recombines TRBV27 with TRBJ2-2; 9 bases are a match to TRBD2. The CDR3 totals 18 residues. Germline V gene sequence: CDR1 MNHEY, CDR2 SMNVEV (reference sequence). V shed 2 bases and J 0 bases; nucleotides not matched to a gene: 7. The CDR3 reads CASSLSPSSGANTGELFF. Written as DNA, the CDR3 is TGTGCCAGCAGTTTAAGTCCGTCTAGCGGGGCGAACACCGGGGAGCTGTTTTTT.

This chain connects TRBV21-1 to TRBJ2-7; the table's TRBD1 call for D was not verified on the DNA. TRBV21-1 is listed as a pseudogene. The length of the CDR3 is 15 residues. The CDR3 coding sequence is TGTGCCAGCAGGAGGGAAACAGGGGCAAACTACGAGCAGTACTTC. Its translation is CASRRETGANYEQYF.

The gene calls are TRBV19 and TRBJ1-1; D not resolved. The CDR3 runs 14 residues. Per germline, CDR1 LNHDA and CDR2 SQIVND (reference sequence). V lost 2 bases and J lost 2, with 9 bases in between. The CDR3 nucleotides read TGTGCCAGTAGTATAAGCAGACTCAACACTGAAGCTTTCTTT. This codes for CASSISRLNTEAFF.

The chain joins TRBV5-6 to TRBJ2-2; 8 bases agree with TRBD2. The CDR3 loop spans 13 amino acids. The V gene's germline CDR1 is SGHDT and CDR2 YYEEEE. The V segment lost 5 bases and the J segment 7 bases; nucleotides outside the gene matches: 4. CDR3 amino acids: CASRRGGGGELFF. CDR3 bases: TGTGCCAGCAGACGGGGGGGCGGCGGGGAGCTGTTTTTT.

The chain links TRBV11-2 to TRBJ2-5; the match to TRBD2 covers 9 bases. The trim removed 5 bases at V and 3 bases at J, leaving 10 bases unmatched. The V gene's germline CDR1 is SGHAT and CDR2 FQNNGV. CDR3 length: 16 amino acids. The CDR3 DNA sequence: TGTGCCAGCAGCAATCCCGTGACTAGCGGCAAAGAGACCCAGTACTTC. Translated: CASSNPVTSGKETQYF.

The sample holds a few counts of this clone. J is TRBJ2-5 and V is TRBV5-4; 8 bases fit TRBD2. The CDR3 covers 13 residues. Trimming took 4 bases from V and 3 from J; bases not matched to a gene: 2. Germline CDR1 SGHNT, CDR2 YYREEE (reference sequence). CDR3 protein: CASSPRGEETQYF. The CDR3 coding sequence is TGTGCCAGCAGCCCGCGGGGGGAAGAGACCCAGTACTTC.

V is TRBV7-6 and J is TRBJ1-2, with no clear D. The CDR3 covers 17 residues. Trimming cost V 4 bases and J 6 bases, with 24 bases left between them. CDR1 and CDR2 from the germline V gene are SGHVS and FNYEAQ. The CDR3 coding sequence is TGTGCCAGCAGCTCGGCAGGACCGAGGGTCGGGGAAGATGGCTACACCTTC. The encoded protein is CASSSAGPRVGEDGYTF.

V gene TRBV28 combines with J gene TRBJ1-1; 11 bases align to TRBD1. CDR1 is MDHEN and CDR2 is SYDVKM in the germline V gene. The CDR3 is 16 residues long. Losses at the gene ends were 5 bases for V and 2 bases for J; bases not matched to a gene: 7. CDR3 coding DNA: TGTGCCAGCAGTCCTGCAGGACAGGGGGCAAACACTGAAGCTTTCTTT. It translates to CASSPAGQGANTEAFF.

The V and J genes are TRBV19 and TRBJ2-1; D perhaps matches TRBD2 (6 bases). Germline V CDR1 and CDR2: LNHDA, SQIVND (reference sequence). The CDR3 length is 19 residues. V shed 1 base and J shed 3 bases, with 22 bases lying between them. CDR3 DNA: TGTGCCAGTAGTATAGGTCGAGTTCGGGGGAGGTCCAACTACAATGAGCAGTTCTTC. This encodes CASSIGRVRGRSNYNEQFF. Full variable domain (remainder filled in from reference TRBV19 and TRBJ2-1): DGGITQSPKYLFRKEGQNVTLSCEQNLNHDAMYWYRQDPGQGLRLIYYSQIVNDFQKGDIAEGYSVSREKKESFPLTVTSAQKNPTAFYLCASSIGRVRGRSNYNEQFFGPGTRLTVL.

The chain combines TRBV15 with TRBJ2-1; TRBD2 agrees at 10 bases. Germline V gene sequence: CDR1 LNHNV, CDR2 YYDKDF (reference sequence). With V trimmed by 6 bases and J by 7 bases, 0 bases remained unmatched. This CDR3 comprises 12 residues. The CDR3 reads CATRGLANEQFF. The CDR3 DNA sequence: TGTGCCACCAGGGGACTAGCGAATGAGCAGTTCTTC.

The chain combines TRBV27 with TRBJ1-4; D not certain. This CDR3 is 15 amino acids long. Trimming pared 4 bases from V and 0 bases from J, leaving 9 bases between. The germline V gene has CDR1 MNHEY and CDR2 SMNVEV (reference sequence). Written as DNA, the CDR3 is TGTGCCAGCAGTTCTCACAGTGCAACTAATGAAAAACTGTTTTTT. Translated: CASSSHSATNEKLFF.

V usage is TRBV6-5 and J usage is TRBJ1-5; TRBD1 matches 8 bases. Trimming removed 0 bases from V and 6 bases from J; junction bases left unmatched: 1. Germline loops: CDR1 MNHEY, CDR2 SVGAGI. This CDR3 has 14 residues. CDR3 amino acids: CASSYSTGAQPQHF. CDR3 DNA: TGTGCCAGCAGTTACTCGACAGGGGCTCAGCCCCAGCATTTT.

This chain links TRBV11-2 with TRBJ2-1, with 7 nucleotides matching TRBD2. Germline V gene data show CDR1 as SGHAT and CDR2 as FQNNGV. The V segment lost 5 bases and the J segment 11 bases; nucleotides outside the gene matches: 6. The CDR3 extends over 12 amino acids. The CDR3 loop reads CASSHARGKQFF. CDR3 sequence (DNA): TGTGCCAGCAGCCACGCGCGGGGGAAGCAGTTCTTC.

This CDR3 reads CASETGGSGRDYTF. In DNA form, the CDR3 reads TGTGCCAGCGAGACAGGGGGATCCGGACGCGACTACACCTTC. The chain employs TRBV2 and TRBJ1-2; TRBD1 matches 9 bases. J gave up 10 bases and V 8 bases, and 14 bases lay outside the gene matches. Germline V CDR1 and CDR2: SNHLY, FYNNEI. CDR3 length equals 14 residues.

This chain links TRBV15 with TRBJ2-5, with 12 nucleotides matching TRBD2. CDR1 and CDR2 (germline): LNHNV, YYDKDF (reference sequence). The CDR3 has 19 amino acids. V lost 0 bases and J lost 1; bases outside the gene matches: 9. The DNA for the CDR3 is TGTGCCACCAGCAGAGATGGGCCCGGACTAGCGGGATCCCAAGAGACCCAGTACTTC. It codes for CATSRDGPGLAGSQETQYF.

The CDR3 nucleotides are TGTGCCAGTCAGTATAGGGGGACAGGAACTAACTATGGCTACACCTTC. It codes for CASQYRGTGTNYGYTF. The V call is TRBV19, the J call TRBJ1-2; 8 positions agree with TRBD1. The germline gives CDR1 LNHDA, CDR2 SQIVND (reference sequence). The length of the CDR3 is 16 residues. J lost 0 bases, V lost 8 bases, and 11 bases had no gene match.

The chain joins TRBV7-2 to TRBJ2-1; 15 nucleotides align to TRBD2. Per germline, CDR1 SGHTA and CDR2 FQGNSA. With 3 bases clipped from V and 7 bases from J, the junction kept 4 bases outside the gene matches. The CDR3 sequence is 16 residues long. The CDR3 reads CASSLDGTSGGNEQFF. The CDR3 DNA is TGTGCCAGCAGCTTGGACGGGACTAGCGGGGGGAATGAGCAGTTCTTC.

This CDR3 reads CSVEGLIGDTQYF. DNA of the CDR3: TGCAGCGTTGAGGGCCTGATTGGCGATACGCAGTATTTT. The chain links TRBV29-1 to TRBJ2-3, with D unresolved. The CDR3 is 13 residues long. V shed 3 bases and J shed 6 bases, with 13 bases lying between them. CDR1 is SQVTM and CDR2 is ANQGSEA in the germline V gene.

V is TRBV7-2 and J is TRBJ1-5; 10 bases agree with TRBD1. Losses at the gene ends were 4 bases for V and 3 bases for J; bases not matched to a gene: 6. Germline V gene data show CDR1 as SGHTA and CDR2 as FQGNSA. The CDR3 sequence is 16 residues long. DNA of the CDR3: TGTGCCAGCAGCTCTCCGGGACAGGGGTACAATCAGCCCCAGCATTTT. The encoded protein is CASSSPGQGYNQPQHF.

The chain has TRBV4-3 and TRBJ1-2; no definite D call. Deletions cut 0 bases from V and 0 bases from J, with 8 bases between. CDR1 is LGHNA, CDR2 YSLEER, per germline. The CDR3 contains 15 residues. This CDR3 is CASSQDLASNYGYTF. The CDR3, as DNA: TGCGCCAGCAGCCAAGATCTGGCATCTAACTATGGCTACACCTTC.

For this clone: Other DNA sequences in this specimen translate into the identical CDR3. The genes are TRBV29-1 and TRBJ2-5, with TRBD2 identical over 11 bases. Germline-derived CDR1 and CDR2 are SQVTM and ANQGSEA. The CDR3 spans 13 residues. The V and J ends lost 5 bases and 1 base, in that order; junction bases with no gene match: 0. CDR3 DNA: TGCAGCGTTACTAGCGGGGGCCAAGAGACCCAGTACTTC. Translating gives CSVTSGGQETQYF.

This sequence joins TRBV28 and TRBJ1-1; 9 bases line up with TRBD1. The V gene end was trimmed by 2 bases and the J gene end by 4 bases; junction bases not matched to a gene: 2. CDR3 length equals 14 residues. Germline CDR1 reads MDHEN; CDR2 reads SYDVKM. The CDR3 sequence is CASSLGDRVTEAFF. The CDR3 region has the DNA TGTGCCAGCAGTTTAGGGGACAGGGTCACTGAAGCTTTCTTT. Full variable domain (remainder filled in from reference TRBV28 and TRBJ1-1): DVKVTQSSRYLVKRTGEKVFLECVQDMDHENMFWYRQDPGLGLRLIYFSYDVKMKEKGDIPEGYSVSREKKERFSLILESASTNQTSMYLCASSLGDRVTEAFFGQGTRLTVV.

The J gene is TRBJ2-1, the V gene TRBV29-1; TRBD1 matches 8 bases. V lost 7 bases and J lost 3; bases outside the gene matches: 8. This CDR3 contains 14 residues. Looked up from germline, CDR1 is SQVTM and CDR2 is ANQGSEA. The CDR3 DNA reads TGCAGCGCTCAGGGGGCTCGGGTCTACAATGAGCAGTTCTTC. Translated, it gives CSAQGARVYNEQFF.